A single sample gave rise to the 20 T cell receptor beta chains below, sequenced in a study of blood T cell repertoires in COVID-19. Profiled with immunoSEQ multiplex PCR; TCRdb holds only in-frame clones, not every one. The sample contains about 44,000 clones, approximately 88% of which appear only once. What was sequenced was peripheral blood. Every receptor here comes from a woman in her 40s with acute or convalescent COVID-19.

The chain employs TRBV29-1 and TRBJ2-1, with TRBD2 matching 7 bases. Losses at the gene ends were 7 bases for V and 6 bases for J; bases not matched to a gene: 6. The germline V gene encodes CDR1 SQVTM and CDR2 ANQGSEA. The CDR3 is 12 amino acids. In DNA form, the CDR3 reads TGCAGCGCGGGGGGAGGGGCCAATGAGCAGTTCTTC. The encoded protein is CSAGGGANEQFF.

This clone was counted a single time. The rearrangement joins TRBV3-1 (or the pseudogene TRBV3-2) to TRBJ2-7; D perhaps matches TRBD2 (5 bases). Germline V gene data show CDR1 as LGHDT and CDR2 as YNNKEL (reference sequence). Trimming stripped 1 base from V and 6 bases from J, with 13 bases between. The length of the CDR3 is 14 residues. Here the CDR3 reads CASSQVVGASEQYF. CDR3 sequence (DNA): TGTGCCAGCAGCCAAGTTGTGGGAGCAAGCGAGCAGTACTTC.

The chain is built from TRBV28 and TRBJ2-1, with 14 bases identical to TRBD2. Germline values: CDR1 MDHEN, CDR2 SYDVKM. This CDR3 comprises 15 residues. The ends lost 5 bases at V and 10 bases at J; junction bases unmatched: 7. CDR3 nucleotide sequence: TGTGCCAGCAGTCGCCCGGGACTAGCGGGAGAAGAGCAGTTCTTC. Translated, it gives CASSRPGLAGEEQFF.

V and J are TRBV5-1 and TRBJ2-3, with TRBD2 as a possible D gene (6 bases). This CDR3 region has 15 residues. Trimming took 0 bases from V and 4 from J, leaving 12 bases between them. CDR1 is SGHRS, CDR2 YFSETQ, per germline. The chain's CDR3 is CASSLAAGRADTQYF. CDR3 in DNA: TGCGCCAGCAGCTTGGCGGCGGGAAGGGCAGATACGCAGTATTTT.

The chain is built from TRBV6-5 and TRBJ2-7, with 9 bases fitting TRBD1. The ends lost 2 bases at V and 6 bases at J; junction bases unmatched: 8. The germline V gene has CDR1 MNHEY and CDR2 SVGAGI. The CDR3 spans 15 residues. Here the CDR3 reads CASSYGWDREGEQYF. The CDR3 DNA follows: TGTGCCAGCAGTTACGGGTGGGACAGGGAGGGCGAGCAGTACTTC.

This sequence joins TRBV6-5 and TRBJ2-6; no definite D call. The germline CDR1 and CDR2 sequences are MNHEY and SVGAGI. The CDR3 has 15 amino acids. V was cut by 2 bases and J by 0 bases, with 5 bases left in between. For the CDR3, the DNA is TGTGCCAGCAGTTACGGAGTCTCTGGGGCCAACGTCCTGACTTTC. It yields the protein CASSYGVSGANVLTF.

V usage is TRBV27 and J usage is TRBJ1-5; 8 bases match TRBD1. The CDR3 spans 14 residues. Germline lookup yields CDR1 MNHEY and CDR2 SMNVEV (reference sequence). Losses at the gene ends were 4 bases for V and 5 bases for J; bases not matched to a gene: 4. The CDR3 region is CASSWTGSDQPQHF. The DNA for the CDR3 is TGTGCCAGCAGTTGGACAGGGTCGGATCAGCCCCAGCATTTT.

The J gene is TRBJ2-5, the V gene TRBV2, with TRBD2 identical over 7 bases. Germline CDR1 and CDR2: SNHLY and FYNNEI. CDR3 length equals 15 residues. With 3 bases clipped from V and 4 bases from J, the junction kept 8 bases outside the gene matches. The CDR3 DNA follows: TGTGCCAGCAGTGAGGGGCTAGCGGCTGTAGAGACCCAGTACTTC. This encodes CASSEGLAAVETQYF.

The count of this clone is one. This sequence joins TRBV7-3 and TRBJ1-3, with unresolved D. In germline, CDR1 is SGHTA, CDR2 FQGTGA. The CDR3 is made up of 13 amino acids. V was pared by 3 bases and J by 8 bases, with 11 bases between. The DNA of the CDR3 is TGTGCCAGCAGCTTTTACAGCTCCGACACCATATATTTT. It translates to CASSFYSSDTIYF.

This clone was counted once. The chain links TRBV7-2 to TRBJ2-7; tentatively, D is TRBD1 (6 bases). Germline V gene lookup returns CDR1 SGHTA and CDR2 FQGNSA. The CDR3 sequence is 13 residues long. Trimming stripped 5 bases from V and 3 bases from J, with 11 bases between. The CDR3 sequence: CASSPQGGYEQYF. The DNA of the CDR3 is TGTGCCAGCAGCCCCCAAGGGGGCTACGAGCAGTACTTC.

The CDR3 bases are TGTGCCAGCTCACTACCGACCCAGTACTTC. Its protein product is CASSLPTQYF. V usage is TRBV2 and J usage is TRBJ2-5; no clear D gene. Trimming left V 8 bases short and J 7 bases short, with 8 bases between. CDR3 length: 10 amino acids. CDR1 SNHLY and CDR2 FYNNEI come from the germline V gene.

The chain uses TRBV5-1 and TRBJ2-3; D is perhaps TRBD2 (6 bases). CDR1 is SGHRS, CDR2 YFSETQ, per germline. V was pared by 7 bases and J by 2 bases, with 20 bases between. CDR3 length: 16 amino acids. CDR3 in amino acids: CASSSLTSLDTDTQYF. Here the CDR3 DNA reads TGCGCCAGCTCCAGTTTGACTAGTTTGGACACAGATACGCAGTATTTT.

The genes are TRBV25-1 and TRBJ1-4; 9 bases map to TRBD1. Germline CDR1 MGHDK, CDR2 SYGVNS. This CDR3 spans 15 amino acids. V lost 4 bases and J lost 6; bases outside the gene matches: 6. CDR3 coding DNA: TGTGCCAGCAGTGTAGGGGACAGGGAGTATGAAAAACTGTTTTTT. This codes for CASSVGDREYEKLFF.

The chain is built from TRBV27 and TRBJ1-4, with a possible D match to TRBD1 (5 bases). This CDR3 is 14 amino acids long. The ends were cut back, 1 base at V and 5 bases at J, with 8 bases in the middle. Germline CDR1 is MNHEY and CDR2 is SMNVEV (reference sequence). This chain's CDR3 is CASSLWGVNEKLFF. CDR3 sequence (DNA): TGTGCCAGCAGTTTATGGGGCGTCAATGAAAAACTGTTTTTT.

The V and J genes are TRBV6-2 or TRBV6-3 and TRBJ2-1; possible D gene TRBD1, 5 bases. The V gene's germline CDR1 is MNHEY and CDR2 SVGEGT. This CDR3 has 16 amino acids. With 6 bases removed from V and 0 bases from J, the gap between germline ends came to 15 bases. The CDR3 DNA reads TGTGCCAGCAGCCCTCTGGGGCGGAGCTCCTACAATGAGCAGTTCTTC. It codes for CASSPLGRSSYNEQFF.

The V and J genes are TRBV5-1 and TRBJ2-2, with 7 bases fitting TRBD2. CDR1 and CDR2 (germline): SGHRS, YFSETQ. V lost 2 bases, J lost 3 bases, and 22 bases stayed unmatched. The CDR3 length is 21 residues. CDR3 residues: CASSFRPPFRGPRGDTGELFF. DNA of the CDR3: TGCGCCAGCAGCTTCCGCCCTCCTTTCCGCGGGCCCCGGGGGGACACCGGGGAGCTGTTTTTT.

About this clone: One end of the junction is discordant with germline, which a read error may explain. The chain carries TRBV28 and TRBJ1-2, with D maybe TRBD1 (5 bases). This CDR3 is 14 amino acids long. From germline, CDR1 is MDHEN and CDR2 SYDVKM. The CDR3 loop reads CASSLGGGNYDYTF. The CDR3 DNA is TGTGCCAGCAGTTTAGGGGGGGGTAACTATGACTACACCTTC.

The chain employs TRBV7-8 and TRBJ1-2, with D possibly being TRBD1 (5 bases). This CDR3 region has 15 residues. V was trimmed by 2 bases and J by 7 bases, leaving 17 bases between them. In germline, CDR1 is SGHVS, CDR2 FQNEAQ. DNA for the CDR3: TGTGCCAGCAGCTTATTCCTCTCGGCCAGGGTTGGCTACACCTTC. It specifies CASSLFLSARVGYTF.

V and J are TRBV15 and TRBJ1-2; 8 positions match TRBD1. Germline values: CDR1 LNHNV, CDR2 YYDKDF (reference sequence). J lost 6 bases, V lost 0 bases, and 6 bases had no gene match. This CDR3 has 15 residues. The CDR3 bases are TGTGCCACCAGCAGAGATCAAGGACAGGGTGATGGCTACACCTTC. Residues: CATSRDQGQGDGYTF.

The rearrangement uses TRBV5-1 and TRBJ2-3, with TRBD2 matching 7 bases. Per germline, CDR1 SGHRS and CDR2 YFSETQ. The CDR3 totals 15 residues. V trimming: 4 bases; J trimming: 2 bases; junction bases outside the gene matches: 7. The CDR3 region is CASSTSGGPTDTQYF. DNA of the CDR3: TGCGCCAGCAGCACCTCGGGAGGCCCCACAGATACGCAGTATTTT.